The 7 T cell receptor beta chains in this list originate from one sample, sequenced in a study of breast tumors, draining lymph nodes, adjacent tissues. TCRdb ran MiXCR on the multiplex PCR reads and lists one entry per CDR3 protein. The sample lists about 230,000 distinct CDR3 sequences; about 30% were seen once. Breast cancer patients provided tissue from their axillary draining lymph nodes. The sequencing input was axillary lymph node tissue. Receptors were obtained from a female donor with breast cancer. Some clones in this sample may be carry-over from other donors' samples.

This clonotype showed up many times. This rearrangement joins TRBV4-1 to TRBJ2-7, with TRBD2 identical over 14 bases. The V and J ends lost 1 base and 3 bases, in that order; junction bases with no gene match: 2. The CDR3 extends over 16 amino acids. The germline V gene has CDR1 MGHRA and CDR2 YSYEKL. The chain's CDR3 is CASSQGGTSGSYEQYF. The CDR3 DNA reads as TGCGCCAGCAGCCAAGGGGGGACTAGCGGGAGCTACGAGCAGTACTTC.

CDR3 bases: TGCAGCGTCCAGGGGGCCCTTAGGAACACTGAAGCTTTCTTT. It is translated as CSVQGALRNTEAFF. The chain is built from TRBV29-1 and TRBJ1-1; TRBD1 matches at 8 bases. V trimming: 6 bases; J trimming: 1 base; junction bases outside the gene matches: 7. Germline V gene lookup returns CDR1 SQVTM and CDR2 ANQGSEA. This CDR3 spans 14 amino acids.

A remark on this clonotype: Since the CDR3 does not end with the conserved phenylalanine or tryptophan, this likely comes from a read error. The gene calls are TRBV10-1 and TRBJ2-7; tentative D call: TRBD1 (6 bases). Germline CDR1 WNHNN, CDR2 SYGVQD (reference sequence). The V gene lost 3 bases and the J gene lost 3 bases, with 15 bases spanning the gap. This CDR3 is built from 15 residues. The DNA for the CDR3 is TGCGCCAGCAGTGATGGTCAGGGGCATTTCTACGAGCAGTACCTC. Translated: CASSDGQGHFYEQYL.

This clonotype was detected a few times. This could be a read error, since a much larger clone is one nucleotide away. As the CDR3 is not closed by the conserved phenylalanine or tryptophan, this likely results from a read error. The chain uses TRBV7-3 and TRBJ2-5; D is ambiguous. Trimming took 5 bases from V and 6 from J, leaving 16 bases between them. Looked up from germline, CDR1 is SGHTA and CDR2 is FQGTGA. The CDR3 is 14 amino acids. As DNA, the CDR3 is TGTGCCAGCAGCGCCGGGCCATCACCCCAGACCCAGTACCTC. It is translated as CASSAGPSPQTQYL.

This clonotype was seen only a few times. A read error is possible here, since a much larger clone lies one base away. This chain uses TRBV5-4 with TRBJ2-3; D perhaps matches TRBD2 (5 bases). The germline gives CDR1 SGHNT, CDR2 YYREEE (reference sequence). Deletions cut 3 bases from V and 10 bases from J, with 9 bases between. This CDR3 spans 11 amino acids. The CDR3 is CASSSGNPQYF. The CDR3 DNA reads TGTGCCAGCAGCTCCGGGAATCCGCAGTATTTT.

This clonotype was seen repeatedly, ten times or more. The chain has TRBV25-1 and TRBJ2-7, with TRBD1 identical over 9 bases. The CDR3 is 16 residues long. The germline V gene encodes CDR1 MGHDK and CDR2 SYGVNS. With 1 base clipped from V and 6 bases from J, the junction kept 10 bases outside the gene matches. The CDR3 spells CASSELRDRAWIEQYF. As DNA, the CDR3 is TGTGCCAGCAGTGAATTGAGGGACAGGGCGTGGATCGAGCAGTACTTC.

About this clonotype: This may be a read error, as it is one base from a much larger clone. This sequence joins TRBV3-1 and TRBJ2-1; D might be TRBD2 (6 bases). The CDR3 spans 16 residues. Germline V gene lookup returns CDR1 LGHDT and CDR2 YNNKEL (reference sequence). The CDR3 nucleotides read TGTACCAGCAGCCAAGTGGGGGGTAGGTCCTACAATGAGCAGTTCTTC. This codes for CTSSQVGGRSYNEQFF.